These 24 T cell receptor beta chains share one sample of origin, sequenced in a study of identical twins. TCRdb used MiXCR to reprocess the 5' RACE reads, holding one entry per CDR3 protein. The sample gives fewer than 350,000 distinct CDR3 sequences, approximately 8% of which show up once; around 2.1% is in the top ten. The sample also formed part of further work on yellow fever vaccine responses in identical twins.

The specimen was memory (CD45RO+) T cells sorted from blood. The source of these receptors is a woman aged 18-30 years in good health.

CDR3 bases: TGCAGCGTGATAATAGCTGAAGCTTTCTTT. It is translated as CSVIIAEAFF. The chain employs TRBV29-1 and TRBJ1-1; D remains unclear. Germline CDR1 reads SQVTM; CDR2 reads ANQGSEA. The CDR3 consists of 10 residues. Trimming removed 6 bases at V and 6 bases at J, with 8 bases between.

Only a few counts were recorded for this clonotype. The V call is TRBV20-1, the J call TRBJ2-1; TRBD2 matches at 10 bases. Germline CDR1 reads DFQATT; CDR2 reads SNEGSKA (reference sequence). This CDR3 comprises 16 residues. Losses at the gene ends were 0 bases for V and 7 bases for J; bases not matched to a gene: 9. CDR3 nucleotide sequence: TGCAGTGCTAGAGACCCCTCCCAGCGGGGGGGTAATGAGCAGTTCTTC. This sequence encodes CSARDPSQRGGNEQFF.

There are a few counts of this clonotype. The chain uses TRBV18 and TRBJ1-5; D might be TRBD1 (6 bases). CDR3 size: 13 residues. The V gene's germline CDR1 is KGHSH and CDR2 LQKENI. V shed 6 bases and J shed 7 bases, with 13 bases lying between them. The CDR3 loop reads CASSIQGNQPQHF. The CDR3 DNA follows: TGTGCCAGCTCGATACAGGGTAACCAGCCCCAGCATTTT.

The chain's CDR3 is CASNRDRVNSGANVLTF. CDR3 in DNA: TGTGCCAGCAACCGCGACAGGGTAAACTCTGGGGCCAACGTCCTGACTTTC. The genes are TRBV2 and TRBJ2-6, with 7 nucleotides matching TRBD1. V was pared by 7 bases and J by 0 bases, with 9 bases of the junction left unmatched. The CDR3 is 17 residues long. CDR1 is SNHLY, CDR2 FYNNEI, per germline.

The V and J genes are TRBV7-8 and TRBJ1-5, with D perhaps matching TRBD1 (6 bases). The CDR3 has 16 residues. The V gene's germline CDR1 is SGHVS and CDR2 FQNEAQ. Trimming shortened V by 1 base and J by 5 bases, and 15 bases separated the two germline ends. CDR3: CASSLGGDRRYQPQHF. The CDR3 DNA sequence: TGTGCCAGCAGCTTAGGGGGAGACAGGAGGTATCAGCCCCAGCATTTT. Using reference TRBV7-8 and TRBJ1-5 for the parts outside the CDR3, the full variable domain is GAGVSQSPRYKVAKRGQDVALRCDPISGHVSLFWYQQALGQGPEFLTYFQNEAQLDKSGLPSDRFFAERPEGSVSTLKIQRTQQEDSAVYLCASSLGGDRRYQPQHFGDGTRLSIL.

This clonotype was observed at least ten times. The V gene is TRBV3-1, the J gene TRBJ2-1; 7 nucleotides align to TRBD2. The CDR3 contains 17 residues. Germline CDR1 LGHDT, CDR2 YNNKEL (reference sequence). J lost 0 bases, V lost 4 bases, and 9 bases had no gene match. In nucleotides, the CDR3 is TGTGCCAGCAGCCTCCCACTAGCGCAAGGCTCCTACAATGAGCAGTTCTTC. Translated: CASSLPLAQGSYNEQFF.

This clonotype was counted between two and nine times. The chain has TRBV2 and TRBJ2-3; 7 bases are shared with TRBD2. This CDR3 is 17 amino acids long. Germline-derived CDR1 and CDR2 are SNHLY and FYNNEI. V trimming: 7 bases; J trimming: 1 base; junction bases outside the gene matches: 14. The CDR3 spells CASMTWGVAGRTDTQYF. The CDR3 coding sequence is TGTGCCAGCATGACGTGGGGCGTAGCGGGCCGCACAGATACGCAGTATTTT. Looking up the rest from reference TRBV2 and TRBJ2-3 gives the full variable domain: EPEVTQTPSHQVTQMGQEVILRCVPISNHLYFYWYRQILGQKVEFLVSFYNNEISEKSEIFDDQFSVERPDGSNFTLKIRSTKLEDSAMYFCASMTWGVAGRTDTQYFGPGTRLTVL.

The chain is built from TRBV2 and TRBJ2-2; TRBD1 matches at 9 bases. Germline V gives CDR1 SNHLY, CDR2 FYNNEI. The CDR3 is made up of 14 amino acids. With V trimmed by 7 bases and J by 4 bases, 4 bases remained unmatched. The CDR3: CASTGQGSTGELFF. CDR3 coding DNA: TGTGCCAGCACAGGACAGGGGTCCACCGGGGAGCTGTTTTTT. Full variable domain (missing parts from reference TRBV2 and TRBJ2-2): EPEVTQTPSHQVTQMGQEVILRCVPISNHLYFYWYRQILGQKVEFLVSFYNNEISEKSEIFDDQFSVERPDGSNFTLKIRSTKLEDSAMYFCASTGQGSTGELFFGEGSRLTVL.

This clonotype was observed at least ten times. The chain is built from TRBV12-3 or TRBV12-4 and TRBJ2-3; TRBD2 is a possible D gene (5 bases). The CDR3 loop spans 15 amino acids. V gave up 1 base and J gave up 0 bases, with 8 bases separating them. The CDR3 coding sequence is TGTGCCAGCAGTTTAGGAGGGATTAGCACAGATACGCAGTATTTT. As protein: CASSLGGISTDTQYF.

The DNA for the CDR3 is TGCGCCAGCAGTACCGGGACAGGGGAATCACCCCTCCACTTT. Its protein product is CASSTGTGESPLHF. The J gene is TRBJ1-6, the V gene TRBV5-1; 10 bases align to TRBD1. V shed 5 bases and J 10 bases; nucleotides not matched to a gene: 6. The CDR3 sequence is 14 residues long. In germline, CDR1 is SGHRS, CDR2 YFSETQ.

This clonotype was observed many times. The V call is TRBV7-8, the J call TRBJ2-5; 10 positions agree with TRBD2. The CDR3 loop spans 18 amino acids. Unmatched junction bases numbered 18, after V lost 5 bases and J lost 6 bases. Per the germline V gene, CDR1 is SGHVS and CDR2 is FQNEAQ. As DNA, the CDR3 is TGTGCCAGCAGCGTCGACCGCGAGGCTAGCGGGAGCCTAAAGACCCAGTACTTC. Its protein is CASSVDREASGSLKTQYF.

This clonotype has only a few counts. This chain uses TRBV12-3 or TRBV12-4 with TRBJ1-1, with 8 bases fitting TRBD1. The trim removed 5 bases at V and 4 bases at J, leaving 9 bases unmatched. This CDR3 has 15 residues. CDR3 sequence: CASSPDRTGRTEAFF. The CDR3 DNA follows: TGTGCCAGCAGTCCGGACCGGACAGGGCGCACTGAAGCTTTCTTT.

This clonotype was recorded once. The CDR3 spells CASTRGRGSYEQYF. CDR3 nucleotide sequence: TGTGCCAGCACTCGGGGCAGGGGCTCCTACGAGCAGTACTTC. The chain recombines TRBV6-1 with TRBJ2-7, with D possibly matching TRBD1 (6 bases). The CDR3 has 14 residues. The germline V gene encodes CDR1 MNHNS and CDR2 SASEGT. Trimming stripped 7 bases from V and 0 bases from J, with 13 bases between.

This clonotype appeared a few times. The genes are TRBV11-3 and TRBJ2-1, with unresolved D. V lost 5 bases and J 2 bases, leaving 13 bases between the germline ends. Germline lookup yields CDR1 SGHNT and CDR2 YENEEA. The CDR3 loop spans 15 amino acids. The CDR3, as DNA: TGTGCCAGCAGCGCCAGAGCCGGAGCCTACAATGAGCAGTTCTTC. It is translated as CASSARAGAYNEQFF.

This clonotype was seen a handful of times. This sequence joins TRBV27 and TRBJ2-3; D gene uncertain. The CDR3 totals 11 residues. Germline V CDR1 and CDR2: MNHEY, SMNVEV (reference sequence). V lost 8 bases, J lost 5 bases, and 8 bases lay in between. The CDR3 is CASYSRDTQYF. The CDR3, as DNA: TGTGCCAGCTATTCCCGAGATACGCAGTATTTT.

This clonotype was observed at least ten times. The V call is TRBV7-9, the J call TRBJ1-6; D is ambiguous. Trimming cost V 1 base and J 9 bases, with 7 bases left between them. The CDR3 runs to 13 residues. Germline V lookup: CDR1 SEHNR, CDR2 FQNEAQ (reference sequence). In nucleotides, the CDR3 is TGTGCCAGCAGCTTAGGCTTGAGTTCACCCCTCCACTTT. Translation: CASSLGLSSPLHF. The full variable domain, with the rest looked up from reference TRBV7-9 and TRBJ1-6, is DTGVSQNPRHKITKRGQNVTFRCDPISEHNRLYWYRQTLGQGPEFLTYFQNEAQLEKSRLLSDRFSAERPKGSFSTLEIQRTEQGDSAMYLCASSLGLSSPLHFGNGTRLTVT.

The chain combines TRBV4-1 with TRBJ2-5; 12 bases are a match to TRBD2. CDR1 MGHRA and CDR2 YSYEKL come from the germline V gene. The CDR3 is 18 amino acids. With V trimmed by 0 bases and J by 5 bases, 10 bases remained unmatched. The DNA for the CDR3 is TGCGCCAGCAGCCAAGAGAGGCTAGCGGGGGGGCCTAGGGAGACCCAGTACTTC. Encoded protein: CASSQERLAGGPRETQYF.

This clonotype was observed a handful of times. J is TRBJ2-1 and V is TRBV15, with 11 nucleotides matching TRBD2. After removal of 5 bases from V and 1 base from J, the junction contained 4 bases not matched to a gene. This CDR3 spans 16 amino acids. Germline loops: CDR1 LNHNV, CDR2 YYDKDF (reference sequence). Written as DNA, the CDR3 is TGTGCCACCAGCGATATAGCGGGAGGGTCCTACAATGAGCAGTTCTTC. Protein: CATSDIAGGSYNEQFF.

The rearrangement joins TRBV2 to TRBJ1-5, with D perhaps matching TRBD1 (6 bases). CDR1 is SNHLY and CDR2 is FYNNEI in the germline V gene. This CDR3 spans 14 amino acids. With 4 bases removed from V and 2 bases from J, the gap between germline ends came to 9 bases. The CDR3 DNA reads as TGTGCCAGCAGTGCAGGGGAAGGCAATCAGCCCCAGCATTTT. Translation: CASSAGEGNQPQHF.

This clonotype was detected many times. This sequence joins TRBV6-1 and TRBJ1-6, with D possibly TRBD1 on 5 matching bases. Germline V gives CDR1 MNHNS, CDR2 SASEGT. The CDR3 consists of 13 residues. V lost 6 bases to trimming and J lost 9 bases, with 12 bases between them. The CDR3 DNA is TGTGCCAGCAGCCGTGACCAGGGTTCACCCCTCCACTTT. Translation: CASSRDQGSPLHF.

The sample holds a few counts of this clonotype. This chain links TRBV3-1 with TRBJ2-1; 14 bases fit TRBD2. V lost 3 bases and J lost 5; bases outside the gene matches: 6. Germline V gene lookup returns CDR1 LGHDT and CDR2 YNNKEL (reference sequence). The CDR3 runs 17 residues. The CDR3 DNA is TGTGCCAGCAGCCACAGGACTAGCGGGGGGTCGGACAATGAGCAGTTCTTC. It codes for CASSHRTSGGSDNEQFF.

The chain has TRBV5-6 and TRBJ2-7; D not resolved. The length of the CDR3 is 15 residues. V dropped 3 bases and J dropped 0 bases, with 13 bases sitting between them. CDR1 and CDR2 (germline): SGHDT, YYEEEE. The DNA of the CDR3 is TGTGCCAGCAGCTCCGCAGAAACCATCTCCTACGAGCAGTACTTC. It is translated as CASSSAETISYEQYF.

This clonotype has a handful of counts. The V call is TRBV7-9, the J call TRBJ2-7; 7 bases map to TRBD1. Germline CDR1 SEHNR, CDR2 FQNEAQ (reference sequence). The trim removed 5 bases at V and 6 bases at J, leaving 7 bases unmatched. The CDR3 loop spans 13 amino acids. CDR3 in amino acids: CASSMRGPGEQYF. The DNA for the CDR3 is TGTGCCAGCAGCATGAGGGGGCCCGGCGAGCAGTACTTC.

This clonotype was seen more than once but under ten times. The chain couples TRBV5-1 to TRBJ2-1; perhaps TRBD2 as D (6 bases). Germline V gene lookup returns CDR1 SGHRS and CDR2 YFSETQ. Trimming removed 0 bases at V and 1 base at J, with 11 bases between. This CDR3 has 16 residues. The CDR3 sequence: CASSLGGKGSYNEQFF. The DNA for the CDR3 is TGCGCCAGCAGCTTGGGCGGGAAAGGATCCTACAATGAGCAGTTCTTC.